The sequence of this T cell receptor (beta chain) was determined in a study of T cell repertoires in cytomegalovirus infection. Study at large: CMV epitopes that were recently identified and HLA-C-restricted were used alongside well-studied HLA-B-restricted ones. The public TCR beta signatures pointed to both CMV infection and matching HLA type.

Comments on this clonotype: Its antigen is undetermined.

TCRdb ran MiXCR on the reads and lists one entry per CDR3 protein. The sample records around 230,000 distinct CDR3 sequences, about 40% being singletons. Study results and caveats: Dominant in the ex vivo response were TCR beta clonotypes restricted by HLA-C and specific for CMV. Of the TCR beta families, the public ones yielded a cumulative frequency that identified carriers of CMV plus the relevant HLA.

This receptor was taken from a human donor in good health (CMV status not recorded). Some clones in this sample may be carry-over from other donors' samples. Source: CD8+ T cells from cultured PBMCs, taken from culture after CMV antigen stimulation.

CDR3 amino acids: CATSRVGGYEQYF. CDR3 DNA sequence: TGTGCCACCAGCAGAGTTGGCGGATACGAGCAGTACTTC. The chain uses TRBV15 and TRBJ2-7, with D hard to call. CDR3 length equals 13 residues. V lost 1 base to trimming and J lost 4 bases, with 8 bases between them. CDR1 and CDR2 from the germline V gene are LNHNV and YYDKDF (reference sequence).